These T cell receptor beta chains were read from a single sample in a study of immune cell composition in non-small cell lung cancer. Measured with immunoSEQ multiplex PCR; TCRdb has only the in-frame clones, and not every one. This sample has almost 7,000 clones, with under 80% found just once. Sequenced: lung tumor tissue. Receptor source: a human donor with non-small cell lung cancer. Both conserved end residues are part of each CDR3. Fields, in order: V gene, D gene, J gene, clone size, CDR3 protein, CDR3 DNA. The D gene is left open where the match is weak. Size tells how often a clone was seen (once, few, many) or the class of an expanded clone, and some rows leave it out.

V gene: TRBV4-2
D gene: -
J gene: TRBJ1-2
clone size: -
CDR3 protein: CASSLSERGYTF
CDR3 DNA: TGTGCCAGCAGCTTGAGCGAACGGGGCTACACCTTC

V gene: TRBV6-6
D gene: -
J gene: TRBJ2-7
clone size: once
CDR3 protein: CATGPSFYEQYF
CDR3 DNA: TGTGCCACCGGGCCTAGCTTTTACGAGCAGTACTTC

V gene: TRBV5-6
D gene: -
J gene: TRBJ1-2
clone size: medium-sized
CDR3 protein: CASTYTGGDHHGYTF
CDR3 DNA: TGTGCCAGCACTTATACGGGAGGGGACCACCATGGCTACACCTTC

V gene: TRBV15
D gene: TRBD1
J gene: TRBJ2-3
clone size: -
CDR3 protein: CATSRRQGSTDTQYF
CDR3 DNA: TGTGCCACCAGCCGCCGACAGGGCAGCACAGATACGCAGTATTTT

V gene: TRBV18
D gene: TRBD2
J gene: TRBJ2-1
clone size: -
CDR3 protein: CASSQGLAGVNEQFF
CDR3 DNA: TGTGCCAGCTCACAGGGACTAGCGGGAGTCAATGAGCAGTTCTTC

V gene: TRBV11-2
D gene: -
J gene: TRBJ2-7
clone size: -
CDR3 protein: CASSIHYEQYF
CDR3 DNA: TGTGCCAGCAGCATTCACTACGAGCAGTACTTC

V gene: TRBV9
D gene: TRBD1
J gene: TRBJ2-3
clone size: few
CDR3 protein: CASSTTGGWTDTQYF
CDR3 DNA: TGTGCCAGCAGCACAACAGGGGGCTGGACCGATACGCAGTATTTT

V gene: TRBV27
D gene: -
J gene: TRBJ2-5
clone size: once
CDR3 protein: CASTSTTEPNQETQYF
CDR3 DNA: TGTGCCAGCACCTCTACGACAGAGCCAAACCAAGAGACCCAGTACTTC

V gene: TRBV14
D gene: -
J gene: TRBJ1-1
clone size: few
CDR3 protein: CASSSDRPAGAFF
CDR3 DNA: TGTGCCAGCAGCTCCGACAGGCCCGCTGGGGCTTTCTTT

V gene: TRBV7-9
D gene: -
J gene: TRBJ1-2
clone size: -
CDR3 protein: CASSLARWTAKDYGYTF
CDR3 DNA: TGTGCCAGCAGCTTAGCGAGATGGACAGCTAAGGACTATGGCTACACCTTC